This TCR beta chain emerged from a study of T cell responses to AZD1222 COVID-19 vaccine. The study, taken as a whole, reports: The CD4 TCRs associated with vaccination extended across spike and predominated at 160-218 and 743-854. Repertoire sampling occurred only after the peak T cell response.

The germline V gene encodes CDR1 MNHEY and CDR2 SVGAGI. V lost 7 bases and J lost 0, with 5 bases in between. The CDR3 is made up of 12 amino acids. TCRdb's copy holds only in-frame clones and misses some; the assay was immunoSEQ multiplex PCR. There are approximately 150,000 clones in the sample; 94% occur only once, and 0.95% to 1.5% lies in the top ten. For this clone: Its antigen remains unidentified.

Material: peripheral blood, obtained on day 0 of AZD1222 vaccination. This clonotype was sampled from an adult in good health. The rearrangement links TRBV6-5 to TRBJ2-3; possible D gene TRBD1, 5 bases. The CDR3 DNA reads TGTGCCAGCACAGGGAGCACAGATACGCAGTATTTT. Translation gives CASTGSTDTQYF.